This TCR beta chain was found in a study of cytomegalovirus exposure and HLA in healthy donors. The study's findings and limits: It was reported that TCR beta sequences correctly inferred the HLA-A and HLA-B alleles for most subjects. HLA alleles were associated with 18,000 or so TCR beta sequences in a later analysis at 0.05 false discovery rate. A later analysis reportedly found that, within productive TCRs, an Asian-associated ancestry cluster had fewer N-insertions than the mean observed across the roughly 670 donors.

Note on this clone: Its antigen is not known.

13 Jbeta primers and 60 Vbeta primers were used for the PCR. The protocol was immunoSEQ multiplex PCR, while the TCRdb copy is restricted to in-frame clones and leaves out a portion. The sample lists about 140,000 clones; 60% to 80% were seen once. This CDR3 spans 17 amino acids. Per the germline V gene, CDR1 is MDHEN and CDR2 is SYDVKM. V lost 6 bases and J lost 5; bases outside the gene matches: 13. This chain uses TRBV28 with TRBJ1-2; 12 bases fit TRBD1. This clonotype originated in a woman in her thirties in good health and CMV-seronegative. Material for sequencing was PBMCs. CDR3 in DNA: TGTGCCAGCAGCTCCACGGGACAGGGGGCGCGGGGGTATGGCTACACCTTC. It translates to CASSSTGQGARGYGYTF.